The 22 T cell receptor beta chains given below trace back to one sample, sequenced in a study of T cells in localized non-small cell lung cancer. The repertoire was sequenced with immunoSEQ multiplex PCR; TCRdb's copy has only in-frame clones and lacks some. The sample includes roughly 1,900 clones, roughly 28% of them seen just once. The sample consisted of lung tumor tissue, taken before any cancer treatment. Receptors were obtained from a woman aged 35 to 69 with stage I lung adenocarcinoma.

This clone is classed as medium-sized. The gene calls are TRBV6-8 and TRBJ1-3; TRBD1 aligns across 9 bases. Germline lookup yields CDR1 MNHGY and CDR2 SAAAGT. The trim removed 5 bases at V and 0 bases at J, leaving 8 bases unmatched. CDR3 length equals 17 residues. The CDR3, as DNA: TGTGCCAGCAGTACTCCGGGACAGGGTGTCTCTGGAAACACCATATATTTT. This codes for CASSTPGQGVSGNTIYF.

This clone was detected only a few times. V and J are TRBV5-1 and TRBJ1-1; a weak D match, TRBD1 (6 bases). V lost 3 bases and J 0 bases, leaving 12 bases between the germline ends. The germline V gene encodes CDR1 SGHRS and CDR2 YFSETQ. CDR3 size: 15 residues. CDR3 amino acids: CASSSRDTLNTEAFF. DNA of the CDR3: TGCGCCAGCAGCTCGAGGGACACCTTGAACACTGAAGCTTTCTTT.

This clone was recorded many times. V and J are TRBV11-3 and TRBJ2-2, with D unclear. Deletions cut 7 bases from V and 3 bases from J, with 18 bases between. The CDR3 totals 16 residues. Germline values: CDR1 SGHNT, CDR2 YENEEA. DNA for the CDR3: TGTGCCAGCACTCCTTTGTGGGGAAGTGACACCGGGGAGCTGTTTTTT. As protein: CASTPLWGSDTGELFF.

The chain recombines TRBV19 with TRBJ2-2, with D possibly TRBD2 on 5 matching bases. The CDR3 has 14 residues. V dropped 6 bases and J dropped 0 bases, with 8 bases sitting between them. The germline V gene has CDR1 LNHDA and CDR2 SQIVND (reference sequence). The CDR3 reads CASSREANTGELFF. The CDR3 nucleotides are TGTGCCAGTAGCCGGGAAGCGAACACCGGGGAGCTGTTTTTT.

This clone occurred a few times. J is TRBJ2-1 and V is TRBV11-3; 8 nucleotides line up with TRBD1. Germline CDR1 is SGHNT and CDR2 is YENEEA. The length of the CDR3 is 19 residues. Unmatched junction bases numbered 17, after V lost 3 bases and J lost 4 bases. The CDR3 protein is CASSLLEGWLTGAYNEQFF. In DNA form, the CDR3 reads TGTGCCAGCAGCTTGTTGGAGGGTTGGTTGACAGGGGCATACAATGAGCAGTTCTTC.

V is TRBV15 and J is TRBJ1-2, with TRBD1 matching over 11 bases. CDR1 LNHNV and CDR2 YYDKDF come from the germline V gene (reference sequence). J gave up 3 bases and V 1 base, and 7 bases lay outside the gene matches. This CDR3 has 17 amino acids. The DNA for the CDR3 is TGTGCCACCAGCAGAGGGCTCCGGGACAGGGGGGACTATGGCTACACCTTC. It translates to CATSRGLRDRGDYGYTF.

This chain joins TRBV10-3 and TRBJ1-5; no definite D call. The CDR3 runs 14 residues. V lost 0 bases and J lost 4, with 7 bases in between. Germline CDR1 reads ENHRY; CDR2 reads SYGVKD. The CDR3 loop reads CAISESKGNQPQHF. The CDR3 bases are TGTGCCATCAGTGAGTCGAAGGGTAATCAGCCCCAGCATTTT.

Within the sample, this clone is medium-sized (0.01 to 0.1%). The chain carries TRBV9 and TRBJ1-2; TRBD1 matches at 11 bases. The CDR3 covers 18 residues. Germline-derived CDR1 and CDR2 are SGDLS and YYNGEE. The ends lost 4 bases at V and 2 bases at J; junction bases unmatched: 13. The CDR3, as DNA: TGTGCCAGCAGCACCCTCGGACAGGGGGCCTTCTACAACTATGGCTACACCTTC. Protein: CASSTLGQGAFYNYGYTF.

V and J are TRBV5-1 and TRBJ1-2; possible D gene TRBD1, 6 bases. In germline, CDR1 is SGHRS, CDR2 YFSETQ. CDR3 length: 14 amino acids. CDR3 sequence reads: CATRGDTSNYGYTF. CDR3 nucleotide sequence: TGCGCAACGAGGGGGGACACCAGTAACTATGGCTACACCTTC. Combining the CDR3 with reference TRBV5-1 and TRBJ1-2 gives the whole variable domain KAGVTQTPRYLIKTRGQQVTLSCSPISGHRSVSWYQQTPGQGLQFLFEYFSETQRNKGNFPGRFSGRQFSNSRSEMNVSTLELGDSALYLCATRGDTSNYGYTFGSGTRLTVV.

Judged by abundance, this clone is medium-sized. This chain joins TRBV11-3 and TRBJ2-1; D gene ambiguous. Looked up from germline, CDR1 is SGHNT and CDR2 is YENEEA. The V end was cut by 0 bases, the J end by 1 base, with 16 bases between. The CDR3 has 18 amino acids. CDR3 bases: TGTGCCAGCAGCTTAGACCGAAGTGTGGGTAGGTCCTACAATGAGCAGTTCTTC. Translating gives CASSLDRSVGRSYNEQFF.

This clone was seen a few times. J is TRBJ1-1 and V is TRBV4-1, with 7 nucleotides matching TRBD1. V trimming: 4 bases; J trimming: 0 bases; junction bases outside the gene matches: 5. CDR3 length: 15 residues. The germline V gene encodes CDR1 MGHRA and CDR2 YSYEKL. The CDR3 protein is CASSRLQGVNTEAFF. DNA of the CDR3: TGCGCCAGCAGCCGTCTTCAGGGGGTGAACACTGAAGCTTTCTTT.

This clone has just a few counts. The genes are TRBV6-8 and TRBJ1-1; 7 nucleotides match TRBD1. Trimming at V came to 4 bases and at J to 5 bases, leaving 4 bases not matched to a gene. The CDR3 has 13 residues. The germline CDR1 and CDR2 sequences are MNHGY and SAAAGT. The chain's CDR3 is CASSWDSITEAFF. The CDR3 DNA follows: TGTGCCAGCAGTTGGGACAGCATTACTGAAGCTTTCTTT.

V is TRBV27 and J is TRBJ2-1; D not resolved. The V end was cut by 3 bases, the J end by 2 bases, with 5 bases between. The CDR3 runs 13 residues. Per the germline V gene, CDR1 is MNHEY and CDR2 is SMNVEV (reference sequence). CDR3 coding DNA: TGTGCCAGCAGTTTGACCCCCTACAATGAGCAGTTCTTC. It is translated as CASSLTPYNEQFF.

Only a few counts were recorded for this clone. This chain links TRBV19 with TRBJ1-1; D remains unclear. Germline assignment: CDR1 LNHDA and CDR2 SQIVND (reference sequence). V shed 7 bases and J shed 5 bases, with 17 bases lying between them. The CDR3 has 14 amino acids. The CDR3 DNA is TGTGCCAGTACCATCCCCGGGCTAGGGACTGAAGCTTTCTTT. Translation: CASTIPGLGTEAFF.

This clone is medium-sized. V usage is TRBV6-8 and J usage is TRBJ2-7; the match to TRBD1 covers 9 bases. V trimming: 4 bases; J trimming: 0 bases; junction bases outside the gene matches: 13. CDR1 is MNHGY, CDR2 SAAAGT, per germline. The CDR3 is 18 residues long. CDR3 amino acids: CASSWGTGRGGSSYEQYF. Here the CDR3 DNA reads TGTGCCAGCAGTTGGGGGACAGGGAGAGGTGGGAGCTCCTACGAGCAGTACTTC.

The chain employs TRBV30 and TRBJ2-3, with TRBD2 matching 12 bases. V was clipped by 0 bases and J by 6 bases; unmatched bases: 7. This CDR3 has 16 residues. Germline V CDR1 and CDR2: GTSNPN, SVGIG (reference sequence). The CDR3 loop is CAWSVPSGRARDTQYF. DNA for the CDR3: TGTGCCTGGAGTGTACCTAGCGGGAGGGCCAGGGATACGCAGTATTTT.

The chain is built from TRBV6-8 and TRBJ2-1; D may be TRBD1 or TRBD2 (5 bases each). V was trimmed by 5 bases and J by 7 bases, leaving 12 bases between them. This CDR3 contains 13 residues. Germline V gene sequence: CDR1 MNHGY, CDR2 SAAAGT. CDR3 sequence reads: CASSTRDENEQFF. CDR3 coding DNA: TGTGCCAGCAGTACCCGGGACGAAAATGAGCAGTTCTTC.

Relative to its sample, this clone is medium-sized. The chain couples TRBV6-8 to TRBJ2-6; D gene ambiguous. Germline loops: CDR1 MNHGY, CDR2 SAAAGT. V lost 6 bases to trimming and J lost 0 bases, with 12 bases between them. This CDR3 is 16 amino acids long. In nucleotides, the CDR3 is TGTGCCAGCAGAGACGGAATCTACTCTGGGGCCAACGTCCTGACTTTC. Amino acid sequence: CASRDGIYSGANVLTF.

This clone is deemed large. J is TRBJ2-1 and V is TRBV18; no reliable D call. V was cut by 2 bases and J by 4 bases, with 9 bases left in between. Per germline, CDR1 KGHSH and CDR2 LQKENI. CDR3 length: 14 residues. DNA of the CDR3: TGTGCCAGCTCACCATCTACGGCGTACAATGAGCAGTTCTTC. Protein: CASSPSTAYNEQFF.

V is TRBV19 and J is TRBJ1-1, with D unresolved. The CDR3 covers 13 residues. Germline V CDR1 and CDR2: LNHDA, SQIVND (reference sequence). V lost 2 bases and J 2 bases, leaving 6 bases between the germline ends. Here the CDR3 DNA reads TGTGCCAGTAGTATACAGGACAACACTGAAGCTTTCTTT. Translation gives CASSIQDNTEAFF.

This clone appeared a few times. This sequence joins TRBV10-3 and TRBJ2-7; no clear D gene. The CDR3 contains 12 residues. V lost 10 bases, J lost 2 bases, and 12 bases lay in between. Per the germline V gene, CDR1 is ENHRY and CDR2 is SYGVKD. CDR3 bases: TGTGCCAGCGGCCTTTGGGCCTACGAGCAGTACTTC. Translation gives CASGLWAYEQYF.

This clone qualifies as medium-sized. CDR3 in DNA: TGTGCCAGCAGCGACGAACAGGGGGCAGGGTCTAATGAGCAGTTCTTC. It specifies CASSDEQGAGSNEQFF. The chain is built from TRBV9 and TRBJ2-1; TRBD1 matches 9 bases. V was pared by 3 bases and J by 7 bases, with 11 bases of the junction left unmatched. CDR3 length equals 16 residues. Per the germline V gene, CDR1 is SGDLS and CDR2 is YYNGEE.